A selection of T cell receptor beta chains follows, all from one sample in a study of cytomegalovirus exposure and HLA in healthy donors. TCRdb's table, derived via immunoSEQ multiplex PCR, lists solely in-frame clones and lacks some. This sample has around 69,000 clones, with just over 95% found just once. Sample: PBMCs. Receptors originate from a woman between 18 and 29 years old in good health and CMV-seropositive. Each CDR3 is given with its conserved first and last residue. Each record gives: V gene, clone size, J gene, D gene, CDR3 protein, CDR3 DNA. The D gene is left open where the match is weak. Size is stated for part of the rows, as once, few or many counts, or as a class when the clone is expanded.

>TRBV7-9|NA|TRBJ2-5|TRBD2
CASSLFPSEREMKTQYF
TGTGCCAGCAGCTTATTCCCCAGTGAGCGGGAGATGAAGACCCAGTACTTC
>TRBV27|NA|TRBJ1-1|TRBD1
CASIPGGARVNTEAFF
TGTGCCAGCATCCCAGGGGGCGCGAGGGTGAACACTGAAGCTTTCTTT
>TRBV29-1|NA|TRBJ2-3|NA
CSVEGGRSTDTQYF
TGCAGCGTTGAAGGAGGGAGGAGCACAGATACGCAGTATTTT
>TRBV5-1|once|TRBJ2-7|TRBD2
CASIQREGHGGYF
TGCGCCAGCATACAGCGGGAGGGACATGGAGGGTACTTC
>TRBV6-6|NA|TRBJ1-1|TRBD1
CASSLTGGRSKAFF
TGTGCCAGCAGTTTAACAGGGGGAAGGTCTAAAGCTTTCTTT
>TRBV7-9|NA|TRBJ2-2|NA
CASRLGGSGHTGELFF
TGTGCCAGCAGGCTCGGGGGAAGTGGGCACACCGGGGAGCTGTTTTTT
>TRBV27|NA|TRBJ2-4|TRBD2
CASSTRREISKNIQYF
TGTGCCAGCAGTACGAGGCGGGAGATTTCAAAAAACATTCAGTACTTC
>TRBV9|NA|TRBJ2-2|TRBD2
CASSQAGTNTGELFF
TGTGCCAGCAGCCAAGCGGGGACGAACACCGGGGAGCTGTTTTTT
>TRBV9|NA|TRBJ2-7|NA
CASSVGAGDTFLYEQYF
TGTGCCAGCAGCGTAGGGGCGGGGGACACCTTTCTATACGAGCAGTACTTC
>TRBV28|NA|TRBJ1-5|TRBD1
CASRDRVDGQPQHF
TGTGCCAGCAGAGACAGGGTGGACGGTCAGCCCCAGCATTTT
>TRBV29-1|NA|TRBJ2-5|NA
CSGESAAQETQYF
TGCAGCGGAGAGTCGGCAGCGCAGGAGACCCAGTACTTC
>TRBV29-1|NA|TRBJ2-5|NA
CSVEDLGLGGETQYF
TGCAGCGTTGAAGACCTGGGACTCGGGGGAGAGACCCAGTACTTC
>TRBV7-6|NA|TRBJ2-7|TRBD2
CASSPSGGSYEQYF
TGTGCCAGCAGTCCTAGCGGGGGCTCCTACGAGCAGTACTTC
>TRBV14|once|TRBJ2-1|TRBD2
CASSQEWGLAGGLYNEQFF
TGTGCCAGCAGCCAAGAATGGGGTTTAGCGGGGGGCCTCTACAATGAGCAGTTCTTC
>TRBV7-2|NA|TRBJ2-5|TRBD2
CASSLPRLAGGKTQYF
TGTGCCAGCAGCCTCCCCAGACTAGCGGGAGGGAAGACCCAGTACTTC
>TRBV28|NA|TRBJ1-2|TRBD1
CASSLTPGQGAGIVSYTF
TGTGCCAGCAGTTTAACCCCGGGACAGGGGGCGGGTATTGTTAGCTACACCTTC
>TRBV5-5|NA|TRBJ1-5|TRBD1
CASSLAMWTGFGQPQHF
TGTGCCAGCAGCTTGGCCATGTGGACAGGGTTCGGTCAGCCCCAGCATTTT
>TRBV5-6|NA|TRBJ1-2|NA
CASSLGSIQGGYGYTF
TGTGCCAGCAGCTTGGGATCAATCCAAGGGGGCTATGGCTACACCTTC
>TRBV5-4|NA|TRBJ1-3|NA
CASSMGGVGNTIYF
TGTGCCAGCAGCATGGGGGGAGTTGGAAACACCATATATTTT
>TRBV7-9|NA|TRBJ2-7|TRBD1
CASSSDRGPSYEQYF
TGTGCCAGCAGTTCGGACAGGGGTCCCTCCTACGAGCAGTACTTC
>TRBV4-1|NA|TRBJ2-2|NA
CASSPQGRGNTGELFF
TGCGCCAGCAGCCCTCAAGGTCGGGGAAACACCGGGGAGCTGTTTTTT
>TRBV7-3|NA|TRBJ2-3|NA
CASSFGGTPTDTQYF
TGTGCCAGCAGCTTCGGGGGGACACCGACAGATACGCAGTATTTT
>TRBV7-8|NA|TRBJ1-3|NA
CASSPRDLGNTIYF
TGTGCCAGCAGCCCGAGGGATCTTGGAAACACCATATATTTT
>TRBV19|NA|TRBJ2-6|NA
CASRQSSGANVLTF
TGTGCCAGTAGACAAAGCTCTGGGGCCAACGTCCTGACTTTC
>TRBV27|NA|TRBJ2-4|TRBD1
CASSLLGQGGNIQYF
TGTGCCAGCAGTTTATTGGGACAGGGCGGCAACATTCAGTACTTC
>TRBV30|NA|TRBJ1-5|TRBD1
CAWSKDRGSNQPQHF
TGTGCCTGGAGTAAAGACAGGGGGAGCAATCAGCCCCAGCATTTT
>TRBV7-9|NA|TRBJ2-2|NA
CASSLSGSAGELFF
TGTGCCAGCAGCTTAAGTGGTTCGGCCGGGGAGCTGTTTTTT
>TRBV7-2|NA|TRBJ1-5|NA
CASSFSLTWEGNQPQHF
TGTGCCAGCAGCTTTTCGCTCACATGGGAGGGCAATCAGCCCCAGCATTTT
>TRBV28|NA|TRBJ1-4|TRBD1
CASSLTGAREKLFF
TGTGCCAGCAGTTTAACAGGGGCAAGAGAAAAACTGTTTTTT
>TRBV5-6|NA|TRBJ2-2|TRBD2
CASSTGLAGATGELFF
TGTGCCAGCAGCACCGGACTAGCGGGGGCCACCGGGGAGCTGTTTTTT
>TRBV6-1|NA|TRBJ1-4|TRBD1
CASSDRQGNEKLFF
TGTGCCAGCAGTGATAGACAGGGTAATGAAAAACTGTTTTTT
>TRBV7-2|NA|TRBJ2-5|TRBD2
CASSLGGGGRETQYF
TGTGCCAGCAGCTTGGGAGGCGGCGGGAGGGAGACCCAGTACTTC
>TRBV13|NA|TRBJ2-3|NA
CASSSRSGSTDTQYF
TGTGCCAGCAGCTCGAGGAGTGGATCCACAGATACGCAGTATTTT
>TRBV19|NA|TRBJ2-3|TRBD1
CASRTGVDTDTQYF
TGTGCCAGTAGGACAGGGGTCGACACAGATACGCAGTATTTT
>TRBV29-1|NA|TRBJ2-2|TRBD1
CSVKLQGGLAGELFF
TGCAGCGTGAAATTACAGGGGGGCTTGGCCGGGGAGCTGTTTTTT
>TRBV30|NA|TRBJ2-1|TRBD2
CAWSVTLPRSGRRYNEQFF
TGTGCCTGGAGTGTGACCCTCCCGCGGAGCGGGAGGCGCTACAATGAGCAGTTCTTC
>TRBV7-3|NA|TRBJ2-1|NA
CASSIQAEALRDEQFF
TGTGCCAGCAGCATCCAAGCGGAGGCCCTCCGTGATGAGCAGTTCTTC
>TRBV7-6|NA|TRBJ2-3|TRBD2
CASSLVGGTSGRSDTQYF
TGTGCCAGCAGCTTAGTTGGGGGTACTAGCGGGAGAAGTGATACGCAGTATTTT
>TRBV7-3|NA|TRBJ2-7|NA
CASSSTGSYEQYF
TGTGCCAGCAGCTCGACAGGCTCCTACGAGCAGTACTTC
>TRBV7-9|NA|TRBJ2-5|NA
CASSQGVAQYF
TGTGCCAGCAGCCAAGGGGTGGCCCAGTACTTC
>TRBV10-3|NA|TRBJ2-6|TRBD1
CAISELGQGISGANVLTF
TGTGCCATCAGTGAATTGGGACAGGGGATCTCTGGGGCCAACGTCCTGACTTTC
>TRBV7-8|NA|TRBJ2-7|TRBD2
CASSLVIVAGRAYEQYF
TGTGCCAGCAGCTTAGTAATTGTAGCGGGAAGAGCCTACGAGCAGTACTTC